Below, 18 T cell receptor beta chains from the same sample are listed, as sequenced in a study of T cell repertoires in aging, cancer and after chemotherapy. TRB rearrangements spanning V, D and J were amplified using mixed TRB-A/B primers. TCRdb reprocessed the multiplex PCR reads via MiXCR and lists one record per CDR3 protein. The table lists around 10,000 distinct CDR3 sequences, 38% of them singletons, with 8.2% in the top ten. Amplification of TCR beta used genomic DNA extracted from peripheral blood. Sequencing was done on a sample of blood. These receptors were taken from a human donor in good health.

This clonotype has more than one count but fewer than ten. This chain uses TRBV7-6 with TRBJ2-5; 11 nucleotides match TRBD2. CDR1 is SGHVS and CDR2 is FNYEAQ in the germline V gene. The V gene end was trimmed by 1 base and the J gene end by 2 bases; junction bases not matched to a gene: 3. The CDR3 covers 16 residues. CDR3: CASSLVPSGGQETQYF. CDR3 bases: TGTGCCAGCAGCTTAGTTCCTAGCGGGGGGCAAGAGACCCAGTACTTC. Variable domain in full (rest from reference TRBV7-6 and TRBJ2-5): GAGVSQSPRYKVTKRGQDVALRCDPISGHVSLYWYRQALGQGPEFLTYFNYEAQQDKSGLPNDRFSAERPEGSISTLTIQRTEQRDSAMYRCASSLVPSGGQETQYFGPGTRLLVL.

The chain employs TRBV19 and TRBJ2-7; 10 bases match TRBD1. The CDR3 loop spans 14 amino acids. Germline V gives CDR1 LNHDA, CDR2 SQIVND (reference sequence). With 10 bases clipped from V and 6 bases from J, the junction kept 12 bases outside the gene matches. CDR3 in amino acids: CATSGTGVPLEQYF. The CDR3 coding sequence is TGTGCCACTTCCGGGACAGGGGTTCCCCTCGAGCAGTACTTC.

This clonotype was seen a few times. The chain links TRBV6-2 or TRBV6-3 to TRBJ2-5, with TRBD1 identical over 9 bases. Germline V gives CDR1 MNHEY, CDR2 SVGEGT. J was trimmed by 4 bases and V by 4 bases; bases with no gene match: 10. The CDR3 consists of 16 residues. The CDR3 sequence is CASSLEQGASGETQYF. The CDR3 bases are TGTGCCAGCAGTTTAGAACAGGGGGCATCAGGAGAGACCCAGTACTTC.

Points on this clonotype: The junction shows a germline mismatch at one end, possibly a read error. This sequence joins TRBV5-1 and TRBJ2-5; possibly TRBD2 for D (8 bases). Germline CDR1 SGHRS, CDR2 YFSETQ. CDR3 length equals 15 residues. CDR3 in DNA: TGCGCCTGCAGCCTGGAGGGGGCGGGAGGAGAGACCCAGTACTTC. It yields the protein CACSLEGAGGETQYF.

The rearrangement uses TRBV19 and TRBJ1-1, with D perhaps TRBD1 (5 bases). Germline CDR1 is LNHDA and CDR2 is SQIVND (reference sequence). This CDR3 region has 16 residues. The V and J ends lost 7 bases and 1 base respectively, with 19 bases between them. CDR3 residues: CASTGGRGRGNTEAFF. The CDR3 bases are TGTGCCAGTACGGGGGGACGAGGGCGGGGGAACACTGAAGCTTTCTTT.

This clonotype showed up just a few times. This chain joins TRBV6-5 and TRBJ1-4; 7 bases line up with TRBD1. CDR3 length equals 14 residues. The germline V gene encodes CDR1 MNHEY and CDR2 SVGAGI. V lost 6 bases, J lost 0 bases, and 1 base stayed unmatched. The CDR3 sequence is CASSGTATNEKLFF. The CDR3 region has the DNA TGTGCCAGCAGCGGGACAGCAACTAATGAAAAACTGTTTTTT.

Within the sample, this clonotype is medium-sized. This chain connects TRBV5-6 to TRBJ2-3, with D hard to call. Germline CDR1 and CDR2: SGHDT and YYEEEE. This CDR3 spans 13 amino acids. V shed 1 base and J shed 6 bases, with 9 bases lying between them. For the CDR3, the DNA is TGTGCCAGCAGCTTGAACAGCCGGGATACGCAGTATTTT. Protein sequence: CASSLNSRDTQYF.

DNA for the CDR3: TGTGCCAGTAGCTCTTCGTTTCTAGCCAAAAACATTCAGTACTTC. This encodes CASSSSFLAKNIQYF. The rearrangement joins TRBV19 to TRBJ2-4; D is uncertain. Germline loops: CDR1 LNHDA, CDR2 SQIVND (reference sequence). The length of the CDR3 is 15 residues. Trimming stripped 6 bases from V and 0 bases from J, with 12 bases between. Based on the CDR3 plus reference TRBV19 and TRBJ2-4, the full variable domain is DGGITQSPKYLFRKEGQNVTLSCEQNLNHDAMYWYRQDPGQGLRLIYYSQIVNDFQKGDIAEGYSVSREKKESFPLTVTSAQKNPTAFYLCASSSSFLAKNIQYFGAGTRLSVL.

The CDR3 region has the DNA TGTGCCACCAGCAGGGTTAGCGGGAGGAGGAATGAGCAGTTCTTC. Protein product: CATSRVSGRRNEQFF. The rearrangement links TRBV15 to TRBJ2-1, with 10 nucleotides matching TRBD2. The ends lost 3 bases at V and 7 bases at J; junction bases unmatched: 6. The CDR3 consists of 15 residues. Germline CDR1 is LNHNV and CDR2 is YYDKDF (reference sequence).

J is TRBJ1-4 and V is TRBV19; D is undetermined. The CDR3 totals 11 residues. CDR1 LNHDA and CDR2 SQIVND come from the germline V gene (reference sequence). Between the trimmed V and J ends, which lost 8 bases and 10 bases, there was a span of 11 bases. CDR3 nucleotides: TGTGCCAGTGGGGTCTGGGGAAAACTGTTTTTT. This encodes CASGVWGKLFF.

The chain links TRBV27 to TRBJ2-7; D is unresolved. The CDR3 sequence is 10 residues long. Looked up from germline, CDR1 is MNHEY and CDR2 is SMNVEV (reference sequence). Trimming took 7 bases from V and 8 from J, leaving 9 bases between them. CDR3 sequence: CASNFTQQYF. Written as DNA, the CDR3 is TGTGCCAGCAACTTTACCCAGCAGTACTTC.

A word on this clonotype: This may stem from a read error, because a much larger clone lies one nucleotide away. The chain links TRBV6-1 to TRBJ2-3, with 9 positions matching TRBD2. This CDR3 is 15 amino acids long. Germline-derived CDR1 and CDR2 are MNHNS and SASEGT. DNA of the CDR3: TGTGTCAGCAGTGATACTAGCGGGAGCACAGATACGCAGTATTTT. Protein: CVSSDTSGSTDTQYF.

This clonotype appeared a few times. The CDR3, as DNA: TGTGCCACCACTCTAGCGGGAGGGAACAATGAGCAGTTCTTC. Translation: CATTLAGGNNEQFF. The gene calls are TRBV19 and TRBJ2-1; TRBD2 agrees at 12 bases. With V trimmed by 10 bases and J by 5 bases, 6 bases remained unmatched. Germline V gene data show CDR1 as LNHDA and CDR2 as SQIVND (reference sequence). The CDR3 covers 14 residues.

This clonotype is categorized as medium-sized. CDR3 DNA: TGCAGCGTTGATGAGGGGTTGCGCGGGACCCAGTACTTC. This encodes CSVDEGLRGTQYF. V and J are TRBV29-1 and TRBJ2-5; possibly TRBD1 or TRBD2 for D (5 bases each). Trimming shortened V by 3 bases and J by 7 bases, and 15 bases separated the two germline ends. The CDR3 runs to 13 residues. Per the germline V gene, CDR1 is SQVTM and CDR2 is ANQGSEA.

This clonotype was seen only a few times. This sequence joins TRBV5-6 and TRBJ2-1; the D gene could be TRBD1 or TRBD2 (5 bases each). CDR3 size: 16 residues. Germline lookup yields CDR1 SGHDT and CDR2 YYEEEE. V was pared by 0 bases and J by 9 bases, with 19 bases between. The CDR3 nucleotides are TGTGCCAGCAGCTTGGCGGGGCGGGTCCTCCCTGGTGAGCAGTTCTTC. It translates to CASSLAGRVLPGEQFF.

The chain couples TRBV23-1 to TRBJ2-6; D might be TRBD1 (5 bases). TRBV23-1 is labeled an ORF, and its function is uncertain. There are 15 residues in the CDR3. V shed 7 bases and J shed 4 bases, with 14 bases lying between them. The CDR3 spells CASTQPGQGANVLTF. The CDR3 bases are TGCGCCAGCACCCAACCAGGGCAAGGGGCCAACGTCCTGACTTTC.

The chain joins TRBV19 to TRBJ1-2; TRBD1 matches 7 bases. The junction had 13 bases not matched to a gene; V was cut back by 5 bases and J by 4 bases. CDR3 size: 16 residues. Germline CDR1 reads LNHDA; CDR2 reads SQIVND (reference sequence). The CDR3 loop is CASSPVWRQGIYGYTF. The CDR3 DNA is TGTGCCAGTAGTCCAGTTTGGAGACAGGGCATCTATGGCTACACCTTC.

The rearrangement links TRBV6-1 to TRBJ2-2; a weak D match, TRBD1 (6 bases). This CDR3 contains 15 residues. CDR1 MNHNS and CDR2 SASEGT come from the germline V gene. V dropped 3 bases and J dropped 2 bases, with 10 bases sitting between them. The CDR3, as DNA: TGTGCCAGCAGTGACCACAGGGAAAACACCGGGGAGCTGTTTTTT. Protein sequence: CASSDHRENTGELFF.